This entry concerns a single T cell receptor (beta chain). Its antigen is not yet known. No quality values exist for individual bases; no much larger clone is one base distant. The sample comes from a study of blood T cell repertoires in COVID-19 (dated by TCRdb to about 2020). For context, the study as a whole: Samples covering the acute and convalescent phases of COVID-19 were provided by collaborators in the United States, Italy and Spain. The material from the prospective study consisted of cDNA or gDNA derived from T cells, B-cell-depleted T cells, or PBMCs. Subjects who had been exposed to COVID-19, were actively infected with it, or had recovered from it provided the deeply sampled blood TCRbeta repertoires that made up the dataset. A freely available public database, intended as a resource for researchers studying the immune response to SARS-CoV-2, is where the repertoires were released. Samples were obtained from the ongoing ImmuneRACE study (first 160 participants) and from roughly 1,300 subjects provided by 6 global collaborators. The sample metadata nearly always contained a de-identified subject ID, COVID-19 status, age in years and sex. Where HLA class I and class II types were available, the types were taken from metadata supplied by the sample provider, not from assay-based typing.

The immunoSEQ Assay, a bias-controlled multiplex PCR, was used to amplify TCRbeta CDR3 regions from genomic DNA. The original pipeline was this. Nucleated cell counts per sample were estimated from amplification of reference gene primers within the assay. To quantify the absolute abundance of each unique TCRbeta CDR3 rearrangement, sequence reads were collapsed and filtered. For each sample, productive Simpson clonality was calculated by taking the square root of Simpson's diversity index across productive rearrangements. TCRdb took over this immuneACCESS table, retaining in-frame rearrangements with V and J assigned. Such tables are incomplete; in checked studies, under half of the missing clones stem from an unresolved V gene, and the remainder is unexplained. V, J and clone size reflect that table, while D and trimming were determined from the DNA. The sample has fewer than 70,000 clones on record, approximately 92% of them singletons. In total, the top ten clones hold 7.5% to 9% of the sample.

Collaborating institutions collected whole blood in K2EDTA tubes following their own protocols. For TCRbeta analysis, collaborator samples were shipped as frozen whole blood, as isolated PBMCs, or as DNA extracted from either sample type. Compared with germline, V lacks 3 bases and J lacks 0 bases; bases without a gene match: 2. Counted from cysteine to phenylalanine, this CDR3 has 16 amino acids. Just CDR3 DNA is preserved here, 48 bases in frame from base 1. The germline V gene (reference sequence) sets CDR1 to WNHNN and CDR2 to SYGVQD. Overall results and qualifications from the work: How much clinical and demographic metadata was included differed by source and by participant, and the metadata was provided uncurated.

The sequence was obtained from a man in his fifties or sixties with active COVID-19. Recombination connected TRBV10-1 to TRBJ2-1; TRBD2 fits 10 bases in the junction. The specimen sequenced was peripheral blood. CDR3 loop: CASSDLAGASYNEQFF. The nucleotide sequence is TGCGCCAGCAGTGACCTAGCGGGGGCCTCCTACAATGAGCAGTTCTTC.